The table lists the clone carrying this T cell receptor (beta chain) with a few counts. Antigen unknown. Amplification of TCR alpha and beta CDR3 regions from RNA used iRepertoire nested multiplex PCR. One entry per CDR3 protein results from TCRdb running MiXCR on the multiplex PCR reads. The sample contains about 4,000 distinct CDR3 sequences, 31% of which appear only once. The CDR3 is 14 amino acids. Germline CDR1 and CDR2: KGHSH and LQKENI. Trimming removed 6 bases at V and 7 bases at J, with 13 bases between. The data derive from a study of glioma-infiltrating T cells. Study-wide results and limits: Gliomas, especially low-grade, showed above-expected tissue-blood divergence; non-neoplastic patients showed below.

This chain uses TRBV18 with TRBJ1-6, with a weak D call TRBD1 (5 bases). This TCR was recovered from a human donor with low-grade glioma or glioblastoma, undergoing nonglioma brain surgery, or in good health (not recorded which). Sample: glioma tissue, nonneoplastic brain tissue, or PBMCs (not recorded which). Here the CDR3 DNA reads TGTGCCAGCTCTTCGGGACTGATGAATTCACCCCTCCACTTT. Its translation: CASSSGLMNSPLHF.